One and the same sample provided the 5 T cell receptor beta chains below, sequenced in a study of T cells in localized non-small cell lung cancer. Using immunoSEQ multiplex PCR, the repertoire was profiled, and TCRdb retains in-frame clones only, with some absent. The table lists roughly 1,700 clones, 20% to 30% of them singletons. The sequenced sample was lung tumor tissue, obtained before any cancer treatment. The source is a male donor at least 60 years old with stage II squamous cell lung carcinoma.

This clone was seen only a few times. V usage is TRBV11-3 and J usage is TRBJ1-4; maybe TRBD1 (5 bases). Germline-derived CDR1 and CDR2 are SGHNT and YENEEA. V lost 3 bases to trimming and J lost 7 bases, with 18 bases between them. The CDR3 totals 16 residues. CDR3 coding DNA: TGTGCCAGCAGCTTGTGGAGCTCGACGAGGGGTGAAAAACTGTTTTTT. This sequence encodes CASSLWSSTRGEKLFF.

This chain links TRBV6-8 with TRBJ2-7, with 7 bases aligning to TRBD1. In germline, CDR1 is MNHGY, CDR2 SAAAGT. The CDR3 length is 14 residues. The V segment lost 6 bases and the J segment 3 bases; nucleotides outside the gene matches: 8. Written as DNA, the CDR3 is TGTGCCAGCAGAAAAGGGGACAGTTTCTACGAGCAGTACTTC. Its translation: CASRKGDSFYEQYF.

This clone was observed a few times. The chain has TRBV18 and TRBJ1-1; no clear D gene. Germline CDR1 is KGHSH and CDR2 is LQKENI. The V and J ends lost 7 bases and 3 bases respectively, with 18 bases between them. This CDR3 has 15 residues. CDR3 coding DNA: TGTGCCAGCTTCGAGACCTCACCTCGGGACACTGAAGCTTTCTTT. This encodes CASFETSPRDTEAFF.

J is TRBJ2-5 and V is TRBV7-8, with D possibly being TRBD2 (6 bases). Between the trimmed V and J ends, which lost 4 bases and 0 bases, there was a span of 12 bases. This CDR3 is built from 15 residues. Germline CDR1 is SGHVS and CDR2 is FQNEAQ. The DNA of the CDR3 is TGTGCCAGCAGCTCGGTCCTAGCGAACCAAGAGACCCAGTACTTC. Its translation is CASSSVLANQETQYF.

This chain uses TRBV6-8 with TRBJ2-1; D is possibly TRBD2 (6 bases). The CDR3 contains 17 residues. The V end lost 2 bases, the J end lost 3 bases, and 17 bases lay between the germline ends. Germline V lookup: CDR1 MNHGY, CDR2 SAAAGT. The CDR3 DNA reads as TGTGCCAGCAGTTACGATGATAGCGGAGTCATCTACAATGAGCAGTTCTTC. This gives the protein CASSYDDSGVIYNEQFF.